The text below deals with one T cell receptor beta chain. The sample is drawn from a study of blood T cell repertoires in COVID-19. Data came from immunoSEQ multiplex PCR; TCRdb stores just in-frame clones and leaves some out. There are under 300,000 clones in the sample; roughly 84% occur only once, and roughly 1.5% lies in the top ten. Trimming removed 4 bases from V and 0 bases from J, with 12 bases in between. The CDR3 spans 15 residues. Germline V lookup: CDR1 SGHRS, CDR2 YFSETQ. This sequence joins TRBV5-1 and TRBJ2-3; TRBD2 is a possible D gene (6 bases). This TCR derives from a human donor with COVID-19, enrolled during active disease. The donor label of this sample is uncertain. The specimen was peripheral blood. The CDR3 here is CASSPPAGSTDTQYF. CDR3 DNA sequence: TGCGCCAGCAGCCCCCCGGCGGGGAGCACAGATACGCAGTATTTT.